Below, 2 T cell receptor beta chains from the same sample are listed, as sequenced in a study of technical replicates of blood from a handful of donors. Only in-frame clones appear in the TCRdb table, and some are missing; sequencing was by immunoSEQ multiplex PCR. The data show 70,000 to 90,000 clones, with under 95% seen just once and about 0.4% held by the top ten. What was sequenced was T cells isolated from PBMCs. All receptors come from a human donor in good health.

This chain joins TRBV5-1 and TRBJ1-1; no clear D gene. Per germline, CDR1 SGHRS and CDR2 YFSETQ. V was pared by 0 bases and J by 1 base, with 10 bases between. The length of the CDR3 is 15 residues. As DNA, the CDR3 is TGCGCCAGCAGCTTGGACGGCAGAGGGAACACTGAAGCTTTCTTT. Translated: CASSLDGRGNTEAFF.

V usage is TRBV4-1 and J usage is TRBJ2-5, with a tentative D call TRBD2 (6 bases). The CDR3 has 16 residues. Deletions cut 8 bases from V and 7 bases from J, with 26 bases between. The germline V gene has CDR1 MGHRA and CDR2 YSYEKL. CDR3 region: CASANTIYGGQVTQYF. The CDR3 DNA reads TGCGCCAGCGCAAACACAATATACGGGGGTCAGGTGACCCAGTACTTC.